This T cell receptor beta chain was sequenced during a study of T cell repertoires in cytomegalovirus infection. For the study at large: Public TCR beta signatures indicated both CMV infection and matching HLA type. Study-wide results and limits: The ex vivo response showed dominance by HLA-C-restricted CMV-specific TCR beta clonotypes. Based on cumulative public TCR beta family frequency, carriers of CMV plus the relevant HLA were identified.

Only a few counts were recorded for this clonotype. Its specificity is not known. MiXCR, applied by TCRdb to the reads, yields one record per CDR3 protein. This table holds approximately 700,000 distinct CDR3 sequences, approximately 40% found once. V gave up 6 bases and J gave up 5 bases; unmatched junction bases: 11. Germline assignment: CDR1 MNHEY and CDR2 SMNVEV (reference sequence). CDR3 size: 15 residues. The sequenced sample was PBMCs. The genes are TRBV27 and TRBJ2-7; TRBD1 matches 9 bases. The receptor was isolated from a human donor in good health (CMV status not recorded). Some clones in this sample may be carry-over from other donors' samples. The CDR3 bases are TGTGCCAGCAGCCCTCCCGGGACAGGGTTCAACGAGCAGTACTTC. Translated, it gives CASSPPGTGFNEQYF.